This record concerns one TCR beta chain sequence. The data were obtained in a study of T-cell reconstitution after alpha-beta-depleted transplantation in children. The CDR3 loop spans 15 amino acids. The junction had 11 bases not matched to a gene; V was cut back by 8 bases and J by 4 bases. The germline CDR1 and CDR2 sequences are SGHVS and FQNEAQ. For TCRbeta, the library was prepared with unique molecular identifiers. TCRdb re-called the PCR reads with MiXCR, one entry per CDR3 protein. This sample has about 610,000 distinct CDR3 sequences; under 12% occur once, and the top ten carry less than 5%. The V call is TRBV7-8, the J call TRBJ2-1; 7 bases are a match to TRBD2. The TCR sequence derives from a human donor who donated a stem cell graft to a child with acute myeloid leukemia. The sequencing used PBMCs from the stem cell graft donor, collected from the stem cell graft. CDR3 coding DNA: TGTGCCAGCGCCATTAGGGAGGGTCCATACAATGAGCAGTTCTTC. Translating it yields CASAIREGPYNEQFF. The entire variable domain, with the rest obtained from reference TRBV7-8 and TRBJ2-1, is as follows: GAGVSQSPRYKVAKRGQDVALRCDPISGHVSLFWYQQALGQGPEFLTYFQNEAQLDKSGLPSDRFFAERPEGSVSTLKIQRTQQEDSAVYLCASAIREGPYNEQFFGPGTRLTVL.